Shown below are 32 T cell receptor beta chains from a single sample sequenced in a study of T cell responses to AZD1222 COVID-19 vaccine (TCRdb year 2021). The time point label corresponds to: baseline before first vaccination. Libraries were constructed by the immunoSEQ multiplex PCR assay. Held by TCRdb, this immuneACCESS table contains in-frame sequences only and omits some clones. Under half of the omission traces to an unresolved V gene where checked; the cause of the rest is unknown. The sample has 100,000 to 150,000 clones on record, over 75% of them singletons. The top ten clones comprise around 6.2% of the sample. The sample here was peripheral blood, taken on day 0 of AZD1222 vaccination. The receptor set was obtained from an adult in good health.

The CDR3 region has the DNA TGTGCCAGCAGAGCCCCCGGGAAGTATAGCAATCAGCCCCAGCATTTT. Residues: CASRAPGKYSNQPQHF. The chain couples TRBV28 to TRBJ1-5, with unresolved D. Germline V gives CDR1 MDHEN, CDR2 SYDVKM. Deletions cut 6 bases from V and 0 bases from J, with 15 bases between. This CDR3 has 16 residues.

The chain joins TRBV28 to TRBJ2-7, with unresolved D. The CDR3 contains 15 residues. Germline CDR1 reads MDHEN; CDR2 reads SYDVKM. Trimming took 3 bases from V and 2 from J, leaving 14 bases between them. CDR3 region: CASSLGFSQTYEQYF. DNA of the CDR3: TGTGCCAGCAGTTTGGGTTTTTCCCAAACCTACGAGCAGTACTTC.

The CDR3 is CASSPPLGGAGEKLFF. CDR3 nucleotides: TGCGCCAGCAGCCCACCATTAGGGGGCGCAGGAGAAAAACTGTTTTTT. The J gene is TRBJ1-4, the V gene TRBV5-1, with TRBD1 identical over 7 bases. The ends lost 4 bases at V and 8 bases at J; junction bases unmatched: 14. This CDR3 contains 16 residues. CDR1 and CDR2 (germline): SGHRS, YFSETQ.

V gene TRBV13 combines with J gene TRBJ2-7, with 12 nucleotides matching TRBD1. Germline-derived CDR1 and CDR2 are PRHDT and FYEKMQ (reference sequence). The CDR3 covers 15 residues. With V trimmed by 0 bases and J by 6 bases, 3 bases remained unmatched. CDR3 residues: CASSLGSGQGAEQYF. In DNA, the CDR3 is TGTGCCAGCAGCTTAGGTTCGGGACAGGGGGCCGAGCAGTACTTC.

The V gene is TRBV5-1, the J gene TRBJ1-3, with a possible D match to TRBD1 (5 bases). The V gene's germline CDR1 is SGHRS and CDR2 YFSETQ. CDR3 length equals 16 residues. Trimming pared 4 bases from V and 1 base from J, leaving 15 bases between. The CDR3 loop is CASSPGRSGSGNTIYF. The CDR3 DNA reads TGCGCCAGCAGCCCCGGGAGGTCAGGGTCTGGAAACACCATATATTTT.

This sequence joins TRBV7-9 and TRBJ1-2; D unresolved. V was pared by 4 bases and J by 4 bases, with 19 bases between. Germline CDR1 is SEHNR and CDR2 is FQNEAQ (reference sequence). This CDR3 comprises 16 residues. The DNA for the CDR3 is TGTGCCAGCAGCTCACCTGGGAAGACCCCCGGCTATGGCTACACCTTC. Protein product: CASSSPGKTPGYGYTF.

This chain connects TRBV7-2 to TRBJ2-5; D might be TRBD1 or TRBD2, each matching 6 bases. The CDR3 contains 13 residues. V gave up 4 bases and J gave up 5 bases, with 11 bases separating them. Germline assignment: CDR1 SGHTA and CDR2 FQGNSA. For the CDR3, the DNA is TGTGCCAGCAGCTCGGGGGCGAGGGAGACCCAGTACTTC. Amino acids: CASSSGARETQYF. Variable domain in full (rest from reference TRBV7-2 and TRBJ2-5): GAGVSQSPSNKVTEKGKDVELRCDPISGHTALYWYRQSLGQGLEFLIYFQGNSAPDKSGLPSDRFSAERTGGSVSTLTIQRTQQEDSAVYLCASSSGARETQYFGPGTRLLVL.

As DNA, the CDR3 is TGTGCCAGCAGCTTAGGTTTGGGGACTAGCACCGGGGAGCTGTTTTTT. It specifies CASSLGLGTSTGELFF. V and J are TRBV7-9 and TRBJ2-2; 8 bases are shared with TRBD2. Per germline, CDR1 SEHNR and CDR2 FQNEAQ (reference sequence). The CDR3 totals 16 residues. J gave up 4 bases and V 1 base, and 5 bases lay outside the gene matches. The whole variable domain, remainder taken from reference TRBV7-9 and TRBJ2-2, is DTGVSQNPRHKITKRGQNVTFRCDPISEHNRLYWYRQTLGQGPEFLTYFQNEAQLEKSRLLSDRFSAERPKGSFSTLEIQRTEQGDSAMYLCASSLGLGTSTGELFFGEGSRLTVL.

The chain employs TRBV12-3 or TRBV12-4 and TRBJ2-7, with D perhaps given as TRBD1 or TRBD2 (5 bases each). The CDR3 length is 13 residues. V lost 6 bases to trimming and J lost 3 bases, with 12 bases between them. In nucleotides, the CDR3 is TGTGCCAGCAGCGGGGACGGAGACTACGAGCAGTACTTC. Protein product: CASSGDGDYEQYF.

The chain couples TRBV19 to TRBJ2-2; 7 nucleotides line up with TRBD2. The CDR3 has 18 residues. The germline CDR1 and CDR2 sequences are LNHDA and SQIVND (reference sequence). J lost 6 bases, V lost 1 base, and 14 bases had no gene match. Written as DNA, the CDR3 is TGTGCCAGTAGTATAGGTCGGGGCGGGGGAGACTCCGCCGGGGAGCTGTTTTTT. Its protein is CASSIGRGGGDSAGELFF.

The V call is TRBV7-2, the J call TRBJ1-2; D unclear. CDR1 is SGHTA and CDR2 is FQGNSA in the germline V gene. V was shortened by 10 bases and J by 0 bases, with 15 bases between the two germline ends. There are 14 residues in the CDR3. The CDR3 reads CATRRAPTNYGYTF. The CDR3, as DNA: TGTGCCACCCGACGGGCCCCGACTAACTATGGCTACACCTTC.

The genes are TRBV21-1 and TRBJ1-5; TRBD1, as called in the table, went unchecked against the DNA. TRBV21-1 is annotated as a pseudogene. This CDR3 spans 20 amino acids. The CDR3 DNA sequence: TGTGCCAGCAGCAAAGGCCTCGGGACAGCCACGAGTTATAGCAATCAGCCCCAGCATTTT. It codes for CASSKGLGTATSYSNQPQHF.

The chain recombines TRBV5-4 with TRBJ2-3; TRBD2 might be the D (6 bases). Germline V lookup: CDR1 SGHNT, CDR2 YYREEE (reference sequence). This CDR3 spans 16 amino acids. The V end lost 0 bases, the J end lost 2 bases, and 13 bases lay between the germline ends. In nucleotides, the CDR3 is TGTGCCAGCAGCTTGGGCGGTGGGGGGTTCACAGATACGCAGTATTTT. Translation: CASSLGGGGFTDTQYF. Full variable domain (outside the CDR3, taken from reference TRBV5-4 and TRBJ2-3): ETGVTQSPTHLIKTRGQQVTLRCSSQSGHNTVSWYQQALGQGPQFIFQYYREEENGRGNFPPRFSGLQFPNYSSELNVNALELDDSALYLCASSLGGGGFTDTQYFGPGTRLTVL.

The rearrangement joins TRBV28 to TRBJ2-7, with a tentative D call TRBD1 (6 bases). V was cut by 4 bases and J by 2 bases, with 15 bases left in between. CDR3 length: 15 residues. Germline CDR1 and CDR2: MDHEN and SYDVKM. Here the CDR3 reads CASSSTGTYTYEQYF. CDR3 DNA: TGTGCCAGCAGTTCGACAGGTACCTACACCTACGAGCAGTACTTC.

In nucleotides, the CDR3 is TGCGCCAGCAGCCTACGACAGGGTTTCTTGGACTATGGCTACACCTTC. Translating it yields CASSLRQGFLDYGYTF. The rearrangement uses TRBV4-1 and TRBJ1-2, with 7 bases aligning to TRBD1. This CDR3 is 16 amino acids long. V lost 4 bases, J lost 3 bases, and 11 bases stayed unmatched. Germline assignment: CDR1 MGHRA and CDR2 YSYEKL.

V and J are TRBV3-1 (or the pseudogene TRBV3-2) and TRBJ1-2, with D uncertain. Germline loops: CDR1 LGHDT, CDR2 YNNKEL (reference sequence). Trimming cost V 3 bases and J 4 bases, with 3 bases left between them. The CDR3 consists of 11 residues. The CDR3 loop reads CASSHIYGYTF. The CDR3 nucleotides read TGTGCCAGCAGCCACATCTATGGCTACACCTTC.

This clone has just one count. The chain combines TRBV6-2 or TRBV6-3 with TRBJ2-7; a weak D match, TRBD1 (6 bases). CDR1 and CDR2 from the germline V gene are MNHEY and SVGEGT. Trimming took off 6 bases at V and 4 bases at J, with 16 bases between the two ends. The CDR3 is 14 residues long. CDR3 loop: CASSIQGNGYEQYF. In DNA, the CDR3 is TGTGCCAGCAGCATACAGGGAAACGGATACGAGCAGTACTTC.

The CDR3 DNA follows: TGTGCCAGCAGCTTGTTTGCGGAGCTGAAGGGCGCTTTCTTT. Translation gives CASSLFAELKGAFF. The rearrangement joins TRBV5-4 to TRBJ1-1; D gene ambiguous. The CDR3 totals 14 residues. V dropped 1 base and J dropped 11 bases, with 18 bases sitting between them. In germline, CDR1 is SGHNT, CDR2 YYREEE (reference sequence).

As DNA, the CDR3 is TGCGCCAGCAGCTTCAGTTCCCGGGCACTACGTCCCCATGAAAAACTGTTTTTT. This encodes CASSFSSRALRPHEKLFF. The chain uses TRBV4-3 and TRBJ1-4; D uncertain. Trimming shortened V by 5 bases and J by 6 bases, and 25 bases separated the two germline ends. This CDR3 region has 18 residues. The germline V gene has CDR1 LGHNA and CDR2 YSLEER.

The chain joins TRBV7-9 to TRBJ1-5, with a weak D call TRBD1 (5 bases). CDR3 size: 17 residues. Trimming shortened V by 1 base and J by 1 base, and 14 bases separated the two germline ends. Looked up from germline, CDR1 is SEHNR and CDR2 is FQNEAQ (reference sequence). CDR3 coding DNA: TGTGCCAGCAGCTTAGGCTCCAGGGTTGGGAGCAATCAGCCCCAGCATTTT. It yields the protein CASSLGSRVGSNQPQHF. Variable domain in full (rest from reference TRBV7-9 and TRBJ1-5): DTGVSQNPRHKITKRGQNVTFRCDPISEHNRLYWYRQTLGQGPEFLTYFQNEAQLEKSRLLSDRFSAERPKGSFSTLEIQRTEQGDSAMYLCASSLGSRVGSNQPQHFGDGTRLSIL.

This chain's CDR3 is CASSEGAGAPGELFF. Written as DNA, the CDR3 is TGTGCCAGCAGTGAAGGGGCAGGAGCACCCGGGGAGCTGTTTTTT. The chain uses TRBV6-1 and TRBJ2-2; D is unclear. Germline V lookup: CDR1 MNHNS, CDR2 SASEGT. The CDR3 totals 15 residues. The germline V and J ends were trimmed by 1 base and 6 bases, with 12 bases remaining between them.

The CDR3 spells CATRTGSTDTQYF. CDR3 bases: TGTGCCACGCGGACAGGAAGCACAGATACGCAGTATTTT. The chain uses TRBV15 and TRBJ2-3, with 7 bases fitting TRBD1. Unmatched junction bases numbered 3, after V lost 9 bases and J lost 0 bases. The CDR3 totals 13 residues. Germline V gene sequence: CDR1 LNHNV, CDR2 YYDKDF (reference sequence).

The count of this clone is one. V and J are TRBV5-1 and TRBJ1-2; tentatively, D is TRBD1 (6 bases). CDR3 size: 15 residues. The germline V gene has CDR1 SGHRS and CDR2 YFSETQ. V was clipped by 1 base and J by 7 bases, with 17 bases between them. The CDR3 reads CASSLSGQTRSGYTF. The CDR3 DNA reads as TGCGCCAGCAGCTTGTCAGGACAGACACGGTCTGGCTACACCTTC.

The CDR3 loop is CASSLSSEGKGPQHF. As DNA, the CDR3 is TGTGCCAGCAGCTTATCTTCAGAGGGAAAAGGGCCCCAGCATTTT. This rearrangement joins TRBV7-9 to TRBJ1-5; the D is unclear. This CDR3 contains 15 residues. V lost 2 bases and J 9 bases, leaving 17 bases between the germline ends. The germline V gene encodes CDR1 SEHNR and CDR2 FQNEAQ (reference sequence). The entire variable domain, with the rest obtained from reference TRBV7-9 and TRBJ1-5, is as follows: DTGVSQNPRHKITKRGQNVTFRCDPISEHNRLYWYRQTLGQGPEFLTYFQNEAQLEKSRLLSDRFSAERPKGSFSTLEIQRTEQGDSAMYLCASSLSSEGKGPQHFGDGTRLSIL.

V is TRBV2 and J is TRBJ1-5; 10 bases are shared with TRBD1. V shed 6 bases and J 5 bases; nucleotides not matched to a gene: 1. Germline V gene sequence: CDR1 SNHLY, CDR2 FYNNEI. The CDR3 is 13 amino acids. The CDR3 sequence is CASRGQGYQPQHF. The DNA of the CDR3 is TGTGCCAGCAGGGGACAGGGGTATCAGCCCCAGCATTTT.

This chain links TRBV12-3 or TRBV12-4 with TRBJ2-1; the D gene is possibly TRBD1 (6 bases). The germline V and J ends were trimmed by 4 bases and 12 bases, with 16 bases remaining between them. The CDR3 consists of 13 residues. CDR3 coding DNA: TGTGCCAGCAGTTCCCACAGGGCCCTTGGGCAGTTCTTC. Protein sequence: CASSSHRALGQFF.

Details on this clone: The junction and the germline gene differ at one end; a read error may be behind it. The rearrangement uses TRBV28 and TRBJ1-2; D might be TRBD1 (5 bases). CDR3 length: 13 amino acids. Germline CDR1 and CDR2: MDHEN and SYDVKM. CDR3 protein: CASSLQQRVGPAF. CDR3 nucleotides: TGTGCCAGCAGTCTACAACAGAGGGTGGGGCCCGCCTTC.

This rearrangement joins TRBV6-5 to TRBJ1-3; weak D call: TRBD1 (6 bases). Trimming cost V 5 bases and J 4 bases, with 15 bases left between them. Germline V gene data show CDR1 as MNHEY and CDR2 as SVGAGI. CDR3 length: 15 amino acids. The CDR3 DNA follows: TGTGCCAGCAGTAGACTTAGGGGGAGCGGAAACACCATATATTTT. This sequence encodes CASSRLRGSGNTIYF.

V and J are TRBV20-1 and TRBJ1-1, with D possibly matching TRBD1 (6 bases). CDR3 length: 10 amino acids. V lost 6 bases, J lost 14 bases, and 16 bases lay in between. Germline CDR1 is DFQATT and CDR2 is SNEGSKA (reference sequence). CDR3: CSASRTVSFF. The DNA of the CDR3 is TGCAGTGCCTCGAGGACAGTAAGCTTCTTT.

This chain links TRBV15 with TRBJ1-3; possible D gene TRBD1, 5 bases. The germline V and J ends were trimmed by 1 base and 2 bases, with 12 bases remaining between them. The germline V gene has CDR1 LNHNV and CDR2 YYDKDF (reference sequence). This CDR3 has 16 amino acids. CDR3 nucleotides: TGTGCCACCAGCAGAGGCAGGGTAACTACTGGAAACACCATATATTTT. Amino acids: CATSRGRVTTGNTIYF.

The chain combines TRBV5-6 with TRBJ2-3; D remains ambiguous. This CDR3 has 17 residues. V shed 4 bases and J shed 1 base, with 19 bases lying between them. Germline lookup yields CDR1 SGHDT and CDR2 YYEEEE. The CDR3 is CASSPPFRSGGTDTQYF. The CDR3 DNA sequence: TGTGCCAGCAGCCCCCCTTTTAGGTCAGGAGGCACAGATACGCAGTATTTT.

The chain links TRBV6-5 to TRBJ2-2, with D uncertain. The germline V gene encodes CDR1 MNHEY and CDR2 SVGAGI. V lost 2 bases, J lost 5 bases, and 9 bases lay in between. The CDR3 loop spans 14 amino acids. The CDR3 region has the DNA TGTGCCAGCAGTTACCAAGGTTCTACCGGGGAGCTGTTTTTT. The encoded protein is CASSYQGSTGELFF.